This passage covers 30 T cell receptor beta chains from one sample sequenced in a study of cytomegalovirus exposure and HLA in healthy donors. PCR employed 60 Vbeta and 13 Jbeta primers. The assay was immunoSEQ multiplex PCR, and TCRdb's table has in-frame clones only and misses some. This sample has 110,000 or so clones, with around 68% found just once. Sequenced sample: PBMCs. The receptors were gathered from a woman in her forties or fifties in good health and CMV-seropositive.

This clone has a handful of counts. J is TRBJ2-7 and V is TRBV27; no clear D gene. Per the germline V gene, CDR1 is MNHEY and CDR2 is SMNVEV (reference sequence). With 3 bases removed from V and 6 bases from J, the gap between germline ends came to 12 bases. The length of the CDR3 is 13 residues. CDR3 DNA sequence: TGTGCCAGCAGTTTTGGGCTGTCTTCCGAGCAGTACTTC. This translates into CASSFGLSSEQYF.

The rearrangement links TRBV10-2 to TRBJ1-3; D is unclear. CDR3 length: 14 residues. V lost 10 bases to trimming and J lost 4 bases, with 17 bases between them. Germline V gene data show CDR1 as WSHSY and CDR2 as SAAADI. CDR3 sequence (DNA): TGCGCCACCTTAGGCGGTGATAGAGGAAACACCATATATTTT. Translated: CATLGGDRGNTIYF.

This rearrangement joins TRBV25-1 to TRBJ1-2; TRBD1 agrees at 7 bases. The CDR3 is made up of 14 amino acids. Per germline, CDR1 MGHDK and CDR2 SYGVNS. Germline trimming cut 6 bases from V and 3 bases from J; bases unmatched to any gene: 7. CDR3: CASRKTGMDYGYTF. Written as DNA, the CDR3 is TGTGCCAGCAGAAAGACAGGGATGGACTATGGCTACACCTTC.

This sequence joins TRBV5-4 and TRBJ2-5, with D perhaps TRBD1 (5 bases). CDR3 length: 14 amino acids. Trimming removed 4 bases at V and 0 bases at J, with 10 bases between. Germline CDR1 reads SGHNT; CDR2 reads YYREEE (reference sequence). CDR3 residues: CASSPPDNQETQYF. The CDR3 DNA reads as TGTGCCAGCAGCCCGCCGGACAACCAAGAGACCCAGTACTTC.

The chain combines TRBV14 with TRBJ1-2; 11 positions agree with TRBD1. J was trimmed by 7 bases and V by 5 bases; bases with no gene match: 6. The CDR3 runs 14 residues. CDR1 SGHDN and CDR2 FVKESK come from the germline V gene. The CDR3 DNA reads as TGTGCCAGCAGCGGACAGGGGGCGACGTTTGGCTACACCTTC. It codes for CASSGQGATFGYTF.

This sequence joins TRBV9 and TRBJ1-4, with TRBD1 matching 8 bases. The germline V gene has CDR1 SGDLS and CDR2 YYNGEE. The CDR3 has 15 residues. After removal of 3 bases from V and 7 bases from J, the junction contained 8 bases not matched to a gene. CDR3 nucleotides: TGTGCCAGCAGCGCACGACAGGGGTTCGGTGAAAAACTGTTTTTT. This gives the protein CASSARQGFGEKLFF.

The CDR3 reads CASSLTEGGGANVLTF. CDR3 in DNA: TGTGCCAGCAGCTTAACCGAGGGAGGTGGGGCCAACGTCCTGACTTTC. This rearrangement joins TRBV13 to TRBJ2-6, with D possibly TRBD2 on 6 matching bases. The germline gives CDR1 PRHDT, CDR2 FYEKMQ (reference sequence). Trimming cost V 2 bases and J 3 bases, with 11 bases left between them. The CDR3 has 16 amino acids. Drawing the rest from reference TRBV13 and TRBJ2-6, the complete variable domain is AAGVIQSPRHLIKEKRETATLKCYPIPRHDTVYWYQQGPGQDPQFLISFYEKMQSDKGSIPDRFSAQQFSDYHSELNMSSLELGDSALYFCASSLTEGGGANVLTFGAGSRLTVL.

This chain's CDR3 is CASSPLQGKSTEAFF. For the CDR3, the DNA is TGTGCCTCCTCTCCCCTTCAGGGTAAGAGCACTGAAGCTTTCTTT. J is TRBJ1-1 and V is TRBV6-1; D is possibly TRBD1 (5 bases). Looked up from germline, CDR1 is MNHNS and CDR2 is SASEGT. The V end was cut by 11 bases, the J end by 4 bases, with 23 bases between. CDR3 length equals 15 residues.

The rearrangement joins TRBV5-6 to TRBJ2-5; D remains ambiguous. V shed 4 bases and J shed 3 bases, with 13 bases lying between them. The CDR3 is 14 amino acids. Germline CDR1 and CDR2: SGHDT and YYEEEE. CDR3 coding DNA: TGTGCCAGCAGCCGGAGAAGCGCAAAAGAGACCCAGTACTTC. This codes for CASSRRSAKETQYF.

This clone was found once. The V and J genes are TRBV28 and TRBJ2-7; D is unresolved. V was trimmed by 5 bases and J by 0 bases, leaving 17 bases between them. Germline CDR1 reads MDHEN; CDR2 reads SYDVKM. The CDR3 totals 16 residues. The CDR3 bases are TGTGCCAGCAGTACCATACTGGAGACGGGCTCCTACGAGCAGTACTTC. This encodes CASSTILETGSYEQYF.

The chain recombines TRBV19 with TRBJ1-4; 8 bases match TRBD1. CDR1 and CDR2 from the germline V gene are LNHDA and SQIVND (reference sequence). V was clipped by 3 bases and J by 7 bases; unmatched bases: 4. This CDR3 has 14 residues. CDR3 amino acids: CASSIDRGGEKLFF. Here the CDR3 DNA reads TGTGCCAGTAGTATTGACAGGGGAGGTGAAAAACTGTTTTTT.

The chain carries TRBV4-2 and TRBJ2-7; unclear D gene. Germline V gene lookup returns CDR1 LGHNA and CDR2 YNFKEQ. Trimming stripped 0 bases from V and 6 bases from J, with 12 bases between. The CDR3 spans 14 residues. The CDR3 loop reads CASSQEVVKREQYF. The CDR3 DNA reads TGTGCCAGCAGCCAAGAAGTTGTCAAGCGCGAGCAGTACTTC.

The chain uses TRBV6-1 and TRBJ2-7, with TRBD1 matching over 11 bases. This CDR3 region has 15 residues. V gave up 6 bases and J gave up 1 base; unmatched junction bases: 5. Germline assignment: CDR1 MNHNS and CDR2 SASEGT. The CDR3 bases are TGTGCCAGCAGACAAGGGACAGGGGGGTCCTACGAGCAGTACTTC. It encodes CASRQGTGGSYEQYF.

J is TRBJ1-3 and V is TRBV7-2, with D tentatively TRBD1 (6 bases). The CDR3 loop spans 15 amino acids. Deletions cut 6 bases from V and 0 bases from J, with 12 bases between. Germline CDR1 and CDR2: SGHTA and FQGNSA. Written as DNA, the CDR3 is TGTGCCAGCAGTCGAGAGGGGGACTCTGGAAACACCATATATTTT. Translated, it gives CASSREGDSGNTIYF.

This clone was seen a handful of times. This sequence joins TRBV7-2 and TRBJ2-1, with a weak D call TRBD2 (6 bases). The CDR3 has 17 amino acids. V was cut by 6 bases and J by 0 bases, with 18 bases left in between. Germline values: CDR1 SGHTA, CDR2 FQGNSA. As DNA, the CDR3 is TGTGCCAGCAGGACGGGGGTCCTGATGAGCTCCTACAATGAGCAGTTCTTC. This codes for CASRTGVLMSSYNEQFF.

This clone was seen a handful of times. The chain couples TRBV29-1 to TRBJ2-2; 9 nucleotides match TRBD2. Germline-derived CDR1 and CDR2 are SQVTM and ANQGSEA. The V and J ends lost 6 bases and 5 bases, in that order; junction bases with no gene match: 10. The CDR3 has 15 amino acids. The CDR3 nucleotides are TGCAGCGTCCGACCAGCGGGGGGTATAACCGGGGAGCTGTTTTTT. It yields the protein CSVRPAGGITGELFF.

The CDR3 DNA is TGCGCCAGCAGCCACCCTGCGCCGTCCTCGTCCACTAACTATGGCTACACCTTC. Encoded protein: CASSHPAPSSSTNYGYTF. The J gene is TRBJ1-2, the V gene TRBV5-1, with unresolved D. The CDR3 extends over 18 amino acids. V lost 4 bases, J lost 0 bases, and 22 bases lay in between. The V gene's germline CDR1 is SGHRS and CDR2 YFSETQ.

This sequence joins TRBV28 and TRBJ2-3; 9 bases map to TRBD2. This CDR3 comprises 15 residues. V was pared by 2 bases and J by 1 base, with 1 base of the junction left unmatched. Germline CDR1 MDHEN, CDR2 SYDVKM. The CDR3 DNA sequence: TGTGCCAGCAGTTTAGCGGGAGGGGGCACAGATACGCAGTATTTT. Protein: CASSLAGGGTDTQYF.

This rearrangement joins TRBV13 to TRBJ1-1; D might be TRBD1 (6 bases). Trimming took 5 bases from V and 4 from J, leaving 17 bases between them. The CDR3 contains 15 residues. Germline V CDR1 and CDR2: PRHDT, FYEKMQ (reference sequence). CDR3 loop: CASSATGFTPTEAFF. The CDR3 DNA follows: TGTGCCAGCAGCGCCACAGGGTTTACCCCCACTGAAGCTTTCTTT.

The J gene is TRBJ2-7, the V gene TRBV11-2; 7 bases match TRBD2. This CDR3 contains 17 residues. Germline V gives CDR1 SGHAT, CDR2 FQNNGV. Trimming cost V 1 base and J 0 bases; bases outside gene matches: 9. The CDR3 loop reads CASSLVLGGIFSYEQYF. For the CDR3, the DNA is TGTGCCAGCAGCTTAGTTCTCGGGGGGATCTTCTCCTACGAGCAGTACTTC. Full variable domain (remainder filled in from reference TRBV11-2 and TRBJ2-7): EAGVAQSPRYKIIEKRQSVAFWCNPISGHATLYWYQQILGQGPKLLIQFQNNGVVDDSQLPKDRFSAERLKGVDSTLKIQPAKLEDSAVYLCASSLVLGGIFSYEQYFGPGTRLTVT.

Turning to this clone: This same CDR3 is encoded by further DNA sequences in the sample. This chain joins TRBV18 and TRBJ2-2, with 7 bases fitting TRBD1. The CDR3 is 14 amino acids. V shed 3 bases, J shed 8 bases, and the junction held 6 bases outside the gene matches. Germline-derived CDR1 and CDR2 are KGHSH and LQKENI. Written as DNA, the CDR3 is TGTGCCAGCTCACCGGGACAGCCTGTAGGGGAGCTGTTTTTT. Its protein is CASSPGQPVGELFF. The variable domain in full, with the rest retrieved from reference TRBV18 and TRBJ2-2, is NAGVMQNPRHLVRRRGQEARLRCSPMKGHSHVYWYRQLPEEGLKFMVYLQKENIIDESGMPKERFSAEFPKEGPSILRIQQVVRGDSAAYFCASSPGQPVGELFFGEGSRLTVL.

V gene TRBV10-2 combines with J gene TRBJ1-4; 8 positions match TRBD1. The germline V gene encodes CDR1 WSHSY and CDR2 SAAADI. The CDR3 spans 15 residues. V lost 6 bases, J lost 5 bases, and 8 bases stayed unmatched. The CDR3: CASRAWDRKNEKLFF. As DNA, the CDR3 is TGCGCCAGCAGGGCCTGGGACAGGAAGAATGAAAAACTGTTTTTT.

CDR3 loop: CASSLARTWASTDTQYF. The CDR3 DNA follows: TGCGCCAGCAGCTTGGCGAGAACCTGGGCTAGCACAGATACGCAGTATTTT. This chain uses TRBV5-1 with TRBJ2-3; unclear D gene. Germline CDR1 and CDR2: SGHRS and YFSETQ. With 0 bases removed from V and 0 bases from J, the gap between germline ends came to 14 bases. The CDR3 is 17 amino acids.

This rearrangement joins TRBV15 to TRBJ1-1, with 8 bases aligning to TRBD1. This CDR3 spans 14 amino acids. CDR1 is LNHNV and CDR2 is YYDKDF in the germline V gene (reference sequence). The V segment lost 3 bases and the J segment 4 bases; nucleotides outside the gene matches: 4. The DNA of the CDR3 is TGTGCCACCAGCAGTTTGGACAGGGTCACTGAAGCTTTCTTT. Its protein is CATSSLDRVTEAFF.

This clone was picked up one time. V is TRBV2 and J is TRBJ2-3, with a tentative D call TRBD1 (6 bases). This CDR3 has 13 amino acids. CDR1 SNHLY and CDR2 FYNNEI come from the germline V gene. V was clipped by 3 bases and J by 5 bases, with 9 bases between them. This CDR3 reads CASSEGAGDTQYF. CDR3 coding DNA: TGTGCCAGCAGTGAGGGGGCTGGAGATACGCAGTATTTT.

The rearrangement uses TRBV18 and TRBJ1-1; 7 bases map to TRBD1. The junction had 3 bases not matched to a gene; V was cut back by 2 bases and J by 9 bases. Germline V gives CDR1 KGHSH, CDR2 LQKENI. The CDR3 sequence is 12 residues long. The DNA of the CDR3 is TGTGCCAGCTCACCAGGACAGGCGAAAGCTTTCTTT. Its translation: CASSPGQAKAFF.

J is TRBJ2-2 and V is TRBV19; the match to TRBD2 covers 10 bases. The CDR3 consists of 15 residues. V lost 5 bases, J lost 3 bases, and 3 bases stayed unmatched. CDR1 and CDR2 (germline): LNHDA, SQIVND (reference sequence). The CDR3 loop reads CASSLAGAYTGELFF. CDR3 bases: TGTGCCAGTAGTCTAGCGGGAGCTTACACCGGGGAGCTGTTTTTT.

This chain uses TRBV30 with TRBJ2-6; a possible D gene is TRBD1 (6 bases). The CDR3 runs 15 residues. CDR1 and CDR2 from the germline V gene are GTSNPN and SVGIG (reference sequence). V was trimmed by 1 base and J by 6 bases, leaving 13 bases between them. This CDR3 reads CAWSEWAGEANVLTF. The CDR3 DNA reads TGTGCCTGGAGTGAGTGGGCAGGGGAGGCCAACGTCCTGACTTTC. Full variable domain (missing parts from reference TRBV30 and TRBJ2-6): SQTIHQWPATLVQPVGSPLSLECTVEGTSNPNLYWYRQAAGRGLQLLFYSVGIGQISSEVPQNLSASRPQDRQFILSSKKLLLSDSGFYLCAWSEWAGEANVLTFGAGSRLTVL.

V usage is TRBV14 and J usage is TRBJ2-7, with 9 bases aligning to TRBD1. This CDR3 comprises 14 residues. After removal of 3 bases from V and 4 bases from J, the junction contained 4 bases not matched to a gene. Looked up from germline, CDR1 is SGHDN and CDR2 is FVKESK. CDR3 sequence (DNA): TGTGCCAGCAGCCAGGGACAGGGTGTTTACGAGCAGTACTTC. It codes for CASSQGQGVYEQYF. Looking up the rest from reference TRBV14 and TRBJ2-7 gives the full variable domain: EAGVTQFPSHSVIEKGQTVTLRCDPISGHDNLYWYRRVMGKEIKFLLHFVKESKQDESGMPNNRFLAERTGGTYSTLKVQPAELEDSGVYFCASSQGQGVYEQYFGPGTRLTVT.

The chain links TRBV10-3 to TRBJ2-3; 10 nucleotides align to TRBD2. Looked up from germline, CDR1 is ENHRY and CDR2 is SYGVKD. The CDR3 contains 18 residues. The J segment lost 5 bases and the V segment lost 3 bases, leaving 14 bases of the junction unmatched. CDR3 sequence reads: CAISDVVLAGPREDTQYF. CDR3 DNA: TGTGCCATCAGTGACGTTGTACTAGCGGGGCCCCGAGAAGATACGCAGTATTTT.